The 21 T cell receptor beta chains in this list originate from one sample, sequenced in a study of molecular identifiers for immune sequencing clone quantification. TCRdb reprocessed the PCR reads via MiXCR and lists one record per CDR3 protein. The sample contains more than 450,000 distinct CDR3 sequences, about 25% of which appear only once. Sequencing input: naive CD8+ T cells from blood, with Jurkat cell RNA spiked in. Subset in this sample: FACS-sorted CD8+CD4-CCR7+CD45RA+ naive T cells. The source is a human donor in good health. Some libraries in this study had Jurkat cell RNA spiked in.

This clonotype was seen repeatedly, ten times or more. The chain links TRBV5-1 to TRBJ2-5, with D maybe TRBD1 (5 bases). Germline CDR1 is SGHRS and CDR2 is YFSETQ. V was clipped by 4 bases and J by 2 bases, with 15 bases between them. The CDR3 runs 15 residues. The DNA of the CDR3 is TGCGCCAGCAGCCCCCGGTGGGCAGGGCAAGAGACCCAGTACTTC. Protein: CASSPRWAGQETQYF.

CDR3 DNA sequence: TGTGCCATCAGTGCCTCCGGGACAGGGTTGCCAGATACGCAGTATTTT. As protein: CAISASGTGLPDTQYF. The chain has TRBV10-3 and TRBJ2-3, with 9 nucleotides matching TRBD1. Germline assignment: CDR1 ENHRY and CDR2 SYGVKD. This CDR3 comprises 16 residues. J lost 4 bases, V lost 4 bases, and 9 bases had no gene match.

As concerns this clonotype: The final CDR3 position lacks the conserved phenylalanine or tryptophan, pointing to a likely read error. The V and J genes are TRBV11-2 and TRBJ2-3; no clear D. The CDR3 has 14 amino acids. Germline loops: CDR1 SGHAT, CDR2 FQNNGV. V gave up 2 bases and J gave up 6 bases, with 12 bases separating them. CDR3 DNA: TGTGCCAGCAGCTTACCTTTCTCCACGGATACGCAGTATTCT. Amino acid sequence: CASSLPFSTDTQYS.

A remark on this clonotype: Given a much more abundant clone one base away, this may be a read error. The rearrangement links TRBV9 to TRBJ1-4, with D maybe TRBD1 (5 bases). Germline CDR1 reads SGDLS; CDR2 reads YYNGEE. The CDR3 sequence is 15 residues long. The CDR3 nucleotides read TGTGCCAGCAGCGGAACGACAGTGACTAATGAAAAACTGCTTTTT. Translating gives CASSGTTVTNEKLLF. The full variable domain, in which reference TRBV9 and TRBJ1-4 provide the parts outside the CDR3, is DSGVTQTPKHLITATGQRVTLRCSPRSGDLSVYWYQQSLDQGLQFLIQYYNGEERAKGNILERFSAQQFPDLHSELNLSSLELGDSALYFCASSGTTVTNEKLLFGSGTQLSVL.

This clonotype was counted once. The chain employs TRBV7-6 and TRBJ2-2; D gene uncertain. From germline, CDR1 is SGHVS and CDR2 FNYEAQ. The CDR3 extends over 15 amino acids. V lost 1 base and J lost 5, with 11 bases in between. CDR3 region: CASSLEPGSTGELFF. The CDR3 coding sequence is TGTGCCAGCAGCTTAGAACCAGGTTCAACCGGGGAGCTGTTTTTT.

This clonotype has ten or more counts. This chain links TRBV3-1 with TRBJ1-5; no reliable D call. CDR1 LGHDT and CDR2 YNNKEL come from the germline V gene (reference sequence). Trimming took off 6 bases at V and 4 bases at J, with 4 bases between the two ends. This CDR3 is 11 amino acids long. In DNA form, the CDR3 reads TGTGCCAGCAGACGTAATCAGCCCCAGCATTTT. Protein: CASRRNQPQHF. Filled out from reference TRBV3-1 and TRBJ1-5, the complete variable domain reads DTAVSQTPKYLVTQMGNDKSIKCEQNLGHDTMYWYKQDSKKFLKIMFSYNNKELIINETVPNRFSPKSPDKAHLNLHINSLELGDSAVYFCASRRNQPQHFGDGTRLSIL.

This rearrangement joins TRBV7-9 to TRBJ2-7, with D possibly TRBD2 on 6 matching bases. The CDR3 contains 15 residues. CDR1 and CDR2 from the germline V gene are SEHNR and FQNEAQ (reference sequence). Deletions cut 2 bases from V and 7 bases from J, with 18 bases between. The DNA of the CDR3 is TGTGCCAGCAGCTTAACTCCTCGGGCAGGGAGGGAGCAGTACTTC. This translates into CASSLTPRAGREQYF.

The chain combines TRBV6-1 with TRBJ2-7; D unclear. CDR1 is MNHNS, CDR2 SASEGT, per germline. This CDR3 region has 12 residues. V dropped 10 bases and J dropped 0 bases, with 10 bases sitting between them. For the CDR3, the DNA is TGTGCCACCTGGGCAGGCTCCTACGAGCAGTACTTC. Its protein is CATWAGSYEQYF.

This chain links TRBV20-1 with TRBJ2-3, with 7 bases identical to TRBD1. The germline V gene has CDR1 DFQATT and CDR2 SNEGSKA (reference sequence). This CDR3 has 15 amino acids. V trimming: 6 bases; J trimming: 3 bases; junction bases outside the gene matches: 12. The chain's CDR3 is CSAEGEGQLTDTQYF. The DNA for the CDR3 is TGCAGTGCCGAGGGCGAGGGACAGCTTACAGATACGCAGTATTTT.

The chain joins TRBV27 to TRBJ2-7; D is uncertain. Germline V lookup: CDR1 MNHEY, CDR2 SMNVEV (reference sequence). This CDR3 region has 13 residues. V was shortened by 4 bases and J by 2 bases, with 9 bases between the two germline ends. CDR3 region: CASSCRATYEQYF. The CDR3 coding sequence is TGTGCCAGCAGTTGTAGGGCTACCTACGAGCAGTACTTC.

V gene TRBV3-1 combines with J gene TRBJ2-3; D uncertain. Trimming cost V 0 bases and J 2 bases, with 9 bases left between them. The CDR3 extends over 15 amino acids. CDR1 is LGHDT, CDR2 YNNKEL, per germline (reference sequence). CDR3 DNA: TGTGCCAGCAGCCAAGATAACAGTTACACAGATACGCAGTATTTT. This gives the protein CASSQDNSYTDTQYF.

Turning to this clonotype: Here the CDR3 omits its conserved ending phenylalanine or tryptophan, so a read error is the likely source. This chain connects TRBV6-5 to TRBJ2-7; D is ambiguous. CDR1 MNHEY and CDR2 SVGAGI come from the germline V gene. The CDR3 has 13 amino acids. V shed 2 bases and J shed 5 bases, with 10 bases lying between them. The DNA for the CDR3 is TGTGCCAGCAGTTACGAGAGCAGAAACGAGCAGTACCTC. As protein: CASSYESRNEQYL.

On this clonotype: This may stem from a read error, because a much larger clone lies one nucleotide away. In DNA, the CDR3 is TGCGCCAGCAGCGCATTGGCAGGGGGCTCGGGTAGCGAGCGGTACTTC. It encodes CASSALAGGSGSERYF. The chain has TRBV4-3 and TRBJ2-7, with TRBD1 matching 8 bases. The CDR3 spans 16 residues. CDR1 and CDR2 (germline): LGHNA, YSLEER.

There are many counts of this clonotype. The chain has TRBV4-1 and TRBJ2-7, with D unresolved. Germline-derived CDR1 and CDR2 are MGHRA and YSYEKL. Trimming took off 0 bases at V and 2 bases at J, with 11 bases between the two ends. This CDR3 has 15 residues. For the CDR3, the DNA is TGCGCCAGCAGCCAAGAGAGCCCCGGCCCCTACGAGCAGTACTTC. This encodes CASSQESPGPYEQYF.

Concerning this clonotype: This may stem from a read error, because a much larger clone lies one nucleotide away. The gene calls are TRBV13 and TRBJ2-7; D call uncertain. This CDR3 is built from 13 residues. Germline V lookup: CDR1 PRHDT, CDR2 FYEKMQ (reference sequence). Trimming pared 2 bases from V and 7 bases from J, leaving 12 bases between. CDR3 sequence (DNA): TGTGCCAGCAGCTTAACTGCGCGTGGGGAGCAGTACTTC. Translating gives CASSLTARGEQYF.

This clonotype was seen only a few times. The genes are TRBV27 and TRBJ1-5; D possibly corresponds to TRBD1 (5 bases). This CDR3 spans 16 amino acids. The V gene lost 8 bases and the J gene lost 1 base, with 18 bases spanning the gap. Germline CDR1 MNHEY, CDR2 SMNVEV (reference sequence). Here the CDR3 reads CASGTPGPGSNQPQHF. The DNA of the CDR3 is TGTGCCAGCGGGACCCCCGGTCCTGGGAGCAATCAGCCCCAGCATTTT.

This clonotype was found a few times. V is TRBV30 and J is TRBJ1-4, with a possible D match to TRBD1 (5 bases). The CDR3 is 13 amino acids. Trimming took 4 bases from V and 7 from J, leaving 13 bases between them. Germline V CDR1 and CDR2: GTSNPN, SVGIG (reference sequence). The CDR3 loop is CAWMGVGIEKLFF. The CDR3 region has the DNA TGTGCCTGGATGGGGGTAGGAATTGAAAAACTGTTTTTT.

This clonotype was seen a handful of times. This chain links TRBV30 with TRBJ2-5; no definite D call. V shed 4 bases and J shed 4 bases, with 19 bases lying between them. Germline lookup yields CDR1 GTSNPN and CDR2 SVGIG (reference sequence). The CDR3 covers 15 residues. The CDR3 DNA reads TGTGCCTGGACCACCCTACTTGCGAACGGAGAGACCCAGTACTTC. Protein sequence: CAWTTLLANGETQYF. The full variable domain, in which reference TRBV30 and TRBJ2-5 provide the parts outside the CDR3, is SQTIHQWPATLVQPVGSPLSLECTVEGTSNPNLYWYRQAAGRGLQLLFYSVGIGQISSEVPQNLSASRPQDRQFILSSKKLLLSDSGFYLCAWTTLLANGETQYFGPGTRLLVL.

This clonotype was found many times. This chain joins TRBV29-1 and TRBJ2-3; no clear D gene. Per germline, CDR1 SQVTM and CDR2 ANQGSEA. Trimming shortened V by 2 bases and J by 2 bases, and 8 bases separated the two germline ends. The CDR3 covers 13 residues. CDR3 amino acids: CSVELTTTDTQYF. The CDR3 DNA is TGCAGCGTTGAACTAACCACCACAGATACGCAGTATTTT.

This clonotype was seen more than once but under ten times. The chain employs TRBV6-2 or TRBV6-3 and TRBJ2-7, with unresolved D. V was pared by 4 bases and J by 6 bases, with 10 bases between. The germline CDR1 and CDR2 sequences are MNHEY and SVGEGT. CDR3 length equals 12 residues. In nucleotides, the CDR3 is TGTGCCAGCAGTTTCTCCAGTCCCGAGCAGTACTTC. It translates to CASSFSSPEQYF.

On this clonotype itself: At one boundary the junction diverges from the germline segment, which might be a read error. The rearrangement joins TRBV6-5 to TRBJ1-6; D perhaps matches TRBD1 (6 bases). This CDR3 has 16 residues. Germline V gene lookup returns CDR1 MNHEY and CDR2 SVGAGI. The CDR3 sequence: CASGYIPGAPNSPLHF. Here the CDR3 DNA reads TGTGCCAGCGGTTATATACCGGGGGCGCCTAATTCACCCCTCCACTTT.